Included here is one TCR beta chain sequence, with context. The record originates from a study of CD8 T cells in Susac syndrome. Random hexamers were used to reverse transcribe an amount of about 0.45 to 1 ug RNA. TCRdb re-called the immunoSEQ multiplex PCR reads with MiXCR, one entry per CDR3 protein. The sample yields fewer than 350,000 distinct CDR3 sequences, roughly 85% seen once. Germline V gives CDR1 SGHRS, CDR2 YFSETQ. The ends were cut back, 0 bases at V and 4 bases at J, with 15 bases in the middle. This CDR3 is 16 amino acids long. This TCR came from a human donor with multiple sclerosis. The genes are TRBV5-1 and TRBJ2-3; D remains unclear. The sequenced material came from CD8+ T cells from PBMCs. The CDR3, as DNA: TGCGCCAGCAGCTTGGACAGATTAGAAATATCAGATACGCAGTATTTT. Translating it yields CASSLDRLEISDTQYF. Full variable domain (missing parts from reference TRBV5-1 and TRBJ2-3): KAGVTQTPRYLIKTRGQQVTLSCSPISGHRSVSWYQQTPGQGLQFLFEYFSETQRNKGNFPGRFSGRQFSNSRSEMNVSTLELGDSALYLCASSLDRLEISDTQYFGPGTRLTVL.